A selection of T cell receptor beta chains follows, all from one sample in a study of T-cell reconstitution after alpha-beta-depleted transplantation in children. Each CDR3 protein gets one entry after TCRdb re-called the PCR reads with MiXCR. The sample carries some 80,000 distinct CDR3 sequences, 15% to 20% recorded once. The sample in question was PBMCs, mostly from graft donor cells, obtained 360 days after TCRalphabeta/CD19-depleted stem cell transplant. The receptors derive from a male patient between 2 and 15 years old who had a stem cell transplant for acute lymphoblastic leukemia, so the T cells may come from the graft donor. CDR3s include the opening cysteine and the closing phenylalanine or tryptophan. The order of the fields is clone size, D gene, J gene, V gene, CDR3 DNA, CDR3 protein. A D gene is named only where the DNA matches it firmly. Clone size is not always given. Where it is, it says once, few, many or a class for expanded clones.

>few|-|TRBJ2-1|TRBV20-1
TGCAGTGCTAGAGGAGACGGACAGTACAATGAGCAGTTCTTC
CSARGDGQYNEQFF
>-|TRBD2|TRBJ2-2|TRBV6-1
TGTGCCAGCAGACCTACTAGCGGGAGGGCCCCCGGGGAGCTGTTTTTT
CASRPTSGRAPGELFF
>-|-|TRBJ2-3|TRBV5-5
TGTGCCAGCAGCCCCGGGGCCTACACAGATACGCAGTATTTT
CASSPGAYTDTQYF
>few|-|TRBJ2-7|TRBV29-1
TGCAGCGTTGAAGATACGAACCGAGACTACGAGCAGTACTTC
CSVEDTNRDYEQYF
>many|-|TRBJ2-7|TRBV27
TGTGCCAGCAGTTTATCGATAACTAGGAGGTACTACGAGCAGTACTTC
CASSLSITRRYYEQYF
>-|-|TRBJ2-7|TRBV7-2
TGTGCCAGCAGCTTTAGGGCAGGGGATGGGTACGAGCAGTACTTC
CASSFRAGDGYEQYF
>few|-|TRBJ2-2|TRBV11-2
TGTGCCAGCAGCTTTTGGGACTCCTTAGGTTCCGGGGAGCTGTTTTTT
CASSFWDSLGSGELFF
>few|-|TRBJ2-4|TRBV7-2
TGTGCCAGCAGCCTAGGCTCCGGAGCCAAAAACATTCAGTACTTC
CASSLGSGAKNIQYF
>few|TRBD2|TRBJ2-1|TRBV20-1
TGCAGTGCTTCTAGCGGGAGGGCGGTCAATGAGCAGTTCTTC
CSASSGRAVNEQFF
>-|-|TRBJ2-7|TRBV20-1
TGCAGTGCTAGCGGGAGCTACGAGCAGTACTTC
CSASGSYEQYF
>many|-|TRBJ2-1|TRBV10-1
TGCGCCAGCAGTAGTGGGACTCGACGGAATGAGCAGTTCTTC
CASSSGTRRNEQFF
>-|-|TRBJ2-1|TRBV2
TGTACCTTCAGTTTACTCTTGCATAGCGCCTCTTTTTACAATGAGCAGTTCTTC
CTFSLLLHSASFYNEQFF
>-|-|TRBJ1-1|TRBV2
TGTGCCACCCGGGGGAACACTGAAGCTTTCTTT
CATRGNTEAFF
>-|TRBD2|TRBJ2-2|TRBV5-1
TGCGCCAGCAGCTCCCCTAGCGGGAGGAACACCGGGGAGCTGTTTTTT
CASSSPSGRNTGELFF
>-|TRBD2|TRBJ2-1|TRBV4-1
TGCGCCAGCAGCCATGTAGCGGGATTCTTACCCTATGAGCAGTTCTTC
CASSHVAGFLPYEQFF
>-|-|TRBJ2-1|TRBV5-1
TGCGCCAGCAGCTTCAGCCGCAGCTACAATGAGCAGTTCTTC
CASSFSRSYNEQFF
>-|-|TRBJ1-2|TRBV20-1
TGCAGTGCTAGAAGGTTCAGTGGCTACACCTTC
CSARRFSGYTF
>few|-|TRBJ2-5|TRBV5-1
TGCGCCAGCGGGCCGGTTGGCGAGACCCAGTACTTC
CASGPVGETQYF
>-|-|TRBJ2-6|TRBV12-3/TRBV12-4
TGTGCCAGCAGTTTAGGGGCCTCTGGGGCCAACGTCCTGACTTTC
CASSLGASGANVLTF
>-|-|TRBJ2-5|TRBV10-3
TGTGCCATCAGCCCTACCACAGGGATGGGAGAGACCCAGTACTTC
CAISPTTGMGETQYF
>few|-|TRBJ2-7|TRBV12-3/TRBV12-4
TGTGCCAGCAAGCCCCAGGGGCCCTACGAGCAGTACTTC
CASKPQGPYEQYF
>few|TRBD2|TRBJ2-5|TRBV10-3
TGTGCCATCAGTGAACGGCTAGCGGGAGTGGAGACCCAGTACTTC
CAISERLAGVETQYF
>few|-|TRBJ1-1|TRBV7-9
TGTGCCAGCAGCGCCACCTCCCGGGACACCATCCTTCATGAAGCTTTCTTT
CASSATSRDTILHEAFF
>-|-|TRBJ2-1|TRBV20-1
TGCAGTGCTAGAGGAGGGAGGGGGAATGAGCAGTTCTTC
CSARGGRGNEQFF
>-|TRBD2|TRBJ2-1|TRBV6-1
TGTGCCAGCAGTCTAGCGGGAGCACCATCCTCCTACAATGAGCAGTTCTTC
CASSLAGAPSSYNEQFF
>-|-|TRBJ2-7|TRBV15
TGTGCCACCAGCAGAGGGCAGGGTCGGGTTTACGAGCAGTACTTC
CATSRGQGRVYEQYF
>-|-|TRBJ2-2|TRBV5-1
TGCGCCAGCAGCTTGGACGTTGGGGAGCTGTTTTTT
CASSLDVGELFF
>few|-|TRBJ2-5|TRBV12-3/TRBV12-4
TGTGCCAGCAGTTTCGGGCGTACTCAAGAGACCCAGTACTTC
CASSFGRTQETQYF
>-|TRBD2|TRBJ2-1|TRBV20-1
TGCAGTGCTGTTAGCGGGAGGGCCTACAATGAGCAGTTCTTC
CSAVSGRAYNEQFF
>once|-|TRBJ2-5|TRBV11-2
TGTGCCAGCAGCTTATACTTGGGGTACATGAAAGAGACCCAGTACTTC
CASSLYLGYMKETQYF
>many|TRBD1|TRBJ2-2|TRBV5-1
TGCGCCAGCAGCTTGTCAGGGGGCACCGGGGAGCTGTTTTTT
CASSLSGGTGELFF
>-|-|TRBJ2-7|TRBV20-1
TGCAGTGCTCGAGAGGGGGGGAGTGGGTACGAGCAGTACTTC
CSAREGGSGYEQYF
>many|-|TRBJ1-2|TRBV12-3/TRBV12-4
TGTGCCAGCACTATCTCGGATCGGGGTGCAAGACATGGCTACACCTTC
CASTISDRGARHGYTF
>-|-|TRBJ2-1|TRBV28
TGTGCCAGCAGTTTAGGCCCTAGCCCGGCTGTAAGGATGCAGTTCTTC
CASSLGPSPAVRMQFF
>-|TRBD2|TRBJ2-7|TRBV12-3/TRBV12-4
TGTGCCAGCAGTCCCCGACTAGCGGGGAACTCCTACGAGCAGTACTTC
CASSPRLAGNSYEQYF
>-|TRBD2|TRBJ2-1|TRBV25-1
TGTGCCAGCAGTGAATTGGGGGGGGACAATGAGCAGTTCTTC
CASSELGGDNEQFF
>few|-|TRBJ2-5|TRBV5-1
TGCGCCAGCAGCCGGACAGTTCAAGAGACCCAGTACTTC
CASSRTVQETQYF
>-|-|TRBJ1-5|TRBV5-1
TGCGCCAGCCGCCCCGGGACGGAATCTTATCAGCCCCAGCATTTT
CASRPGTESYQPQHF
>many|-|TRBJ2-6|TRBV5-1
TGCGCCAGCAAGGTCAGGACTTCAGGGGCCAACGTCCTGACTTTC
CASKVRTSGANVLTF
>-|-|TRBJ2-7|TRBV6-6
TGTGCCACCTCCCGGGACCCAGCCTACGAGCAGTACTTC
CATSRDPAYEQYF
>many|TRBD2|TRBJ2-2|TRBV25-1
TGTGCCAGCAGTTGGACGCGGGAGTCCAGTGGGGAGCTGTTTTTT
CASSWTRESSGELFF
>many|-|TRBJ2-6|TRBV6-5
TGTGCCAGCAGTTACTTGCTCTTGAGTTCTGGGGCCAACGTCCTGACTTTC
CASSYLLLSSGANVLTF
>-|TRBD2|TRBJ2-1|TRBV5-6
TGTGCCAGCAGCTTGGACCTATTAGCGGGAGGGCCCTACAATGAGCAGTTCTTC
CASSLDLLAGGPYNEQFF
>-|-|TRBJ2-7|TRBV7-9
TGTGCCAGCTCCCAGACAAACTACGAGCAGTACTTC
CASSQTNYEQYF
>many|TRBD2|TRBJ2-1|TRBV7-9
TGTGCCAGCAGCCGGAGGACTAGCGGATACAATGAGCAGTTCTTC
CASSRRTSGYNEQFF
>many|-|TRBJ1-1|TRBV5-1
TGCGCCAGCAGCTTGATAGGGGTTAGCACTGAAGCTTTCTTT
CASSLIGVSTEAFF
>-|-|TRBJ2-6|TRBV10-2
TGCGCCACCCCACGAGGGGGTGGGGCCAACGTCCTGACTTTC
CATPRGGGANVLTF